This T cell receptor beta chain was obtained from a study of T cells in Graves' hyperthyroidism and ophthalmopathy. Study results and limitations: Among clonotypes expanded in thyroid above 0.001, most were also found in blood. Through a model of 13 V-J features, ophthalmopathy was separated from stable hyperthyroidism.

The CDR3 totals 14 residues. V dropped 1 base and J dropped 1 base, with 8 bases sitting between them. Germline V gene sequence: CDR1 LGHDT, CDR2 YNNKEL (reference sequence). Exclusions: uncontrolled infection, other autoimmune disease, pregnancy, lactation. Diagnostic assessment was based on clinical symptoms, serum thyroxine and TRAb, thyroid ultrasound and orbital computed tomography. This clonotype was counted at least ten times. Its antigen remains unidentified. TCR beta CDR3 regions were amplified from RNA. A set of HTBI primers served as the primers for a first-round RT-PCR of the TCR CDR3. TCRdb re-called the multiplex PCR reads through MiXCR, storing one row per CDR3 protein. This table has about 210,000 distinct CDR3 sequences, over 15% appearing once.

The receptor was derived from a man aged 50 or older with Graves' hyperthyroidism. The sample taken for sequencing was blood. V usage is TRBV3-1 and J usage is TRBJ2-7, with D tentatively TRBD2 (6 bases). The CDR3 nucleotides are TGTGCCAGCAGCCAAGGTAGCGGTTCCTACGAGCAGTACTTC. Its translation: CASSQGSGSYEQYF.